Below, 13 T cell receptor beta chains from the same sample are listed, as sequenced in a study of cytomegalovirus exposure and HLA in healthy donors. The PCR made use of 60 Vbeta and 13 Jbeta primers. The table came from immunoSEQ multiplex PCR; TCRdb's copy has only in-frame clones and leaves some out. Found here are nearly 65,000 clones, approximately 71% of them singletons; the top ten hold approximately 5.5%. The material sequenced was PBMCs. Receptors were obtained from a man aged 50-60 years in good health and CMV-seronegative.

The J gene is TRBJ1-6, the V gene TRBV5-1; TRBD1 might be the D (6 bases). V was trimmed by 0 bases and J by 7 bases, leaving 14 bases between them. The CDR3 has 16 residues. Germline V lookup: CDR1 SGHRS, CDR2 YFSETQ. The CDR3 is CASSLEIGGRNSPLHF. The CDR3 region has the DNA TGCGCCAGCAGCTTGGAGATAGGGGGTAGGAATTCACCCCTCCACTTT.

The rearrangement links TRBV6-5 to TRBJ1-5; a possible D gene is TRBD1 (6 bases). The CDR3 runs to 14 residues. The V gene lost 6 bases and the J gene lost 5 bases, with 14 bases spanning the gap. Germline V gene sequence: CDR1 MNHEY, CDR2 SVGAGI. The CDR3 DNA follows: TGTGCCAGCAGGGGGGCAGGAGGACATCAGCCCCAGCATTTT. The encoded protein is CASRGAGGHQPQHF.

V and J are TRBV10-1 and TRBJ2-2, with 8 positions matching TRBD1. The V and J ends lost 1 base and 5 bases, in that order; junction bases with no gene match: 12. The CDR3 sequence is 18 residues long. Germline V gives CDR1 WNHNN, CDR2 SYGVQD (reference sequence). Written as DNA, the CDR3 is TGCGCCAGCAGTGAGTTTAGCCGGGACAGGATCTTGACCGGGGAGCTGTTTTTT. It is translated as CASSEFSRDRILTGELFF.

The chain carries TRBV5-8 and TRBJ2-1; TRBD2 aligns across 16 bases. Germline values: CDR1 SGHTS, CDR2 YDEGEE. Trimming at V came to 0 bases and at J to 8 bases, leaving 5 bases not matched to a gene. CDR3 length: 17 amino acids. The CDR3 loop is CASSLVGTSGGAYEQFF. The CDR3 region has the DNA TGTGCCAGCAGCTTGGTAGGGACTAGCGGGGGGGCCTATGAGCAGTTCTTC.

The chain employs TRBV9 and TRBJ2-7; 7 bases align to TRBD2. The CDR3 contains 15 residues. Germline CDR1 is SGDLS and CDR2 is YYNGEE. V gave up 6 bases and J gave up 1 base; unmatched junction bases: 10. CDR3 nucleotides: TGTGCCAGCACCCGGGGGGTAGCGGAGTCCTACGAGCAGTACTTC. Translated, it gives CASTRGVAESYEQYF.

The chain has TRBV7-6 and TRBJ2-5, with D uncertain. Trimming took 0 bases from V and 13 from J, leaving 15 bases between them. CDR1 and CDR2 (germline): SGHVS, FNYEAQ. The CDR3 runs to 13 residues. The CDR3: CASSLARLAPPYF. The CDR3 coding sequence is TGTGCCAGCAGCTTAGCCCGACTGGCACCTCCGTACTTC.

As to this clone: Additional DNA sequences in this sample encode the identical CDR3. This chain uses TRBV7-9 with TRBJ1-6, with 7 positions matching TRBD1. The CDR3 has 14 residues. Germline trimming cut 5 bases from V and 7 bases from J; bases unmatched to any gene: 5. Germline V lookup: CDR1 SEHNR, CDR2 FQNEAQ (reference sequence). The CDR3 loop reads CASSQQGMNSPLHF. CDR3 sequence (DNA): TGTGCCAGCAGCCAACAGGGGATGAATTCACCCCTCCACTTT.

The gene calls are TRBV15 and TRBJ2-5, with D possibly being TRBD2 (5 bases). CDR3 length: 15 residues. Germline loops: CDR1 LNHNV, CDR2 YYDKDF (reference sequence). Deletions cut 1 base from V and 4 bases from J, with 13 bases between. The chain's CDR3 is CATSRVEEAGETQYF. CDR3 nucleotides: TGTGCCACCAGCAGAGTGGAGGAGGCTGGAGAGACCCAGTACTTC.

The chain joins TRBV7-2 to TRBJ1-1; D gene uncertain. V lost 2 bases and J 4 bases, leaving 8 bases between the germline ends. This CDR3 is 13 amino acids long. CDR1 SGHTA and CDR2 FQGNSA come from the germline V gene. The CDR3 coding sequence is TGTGCCAGCAGCTTATCGTGGCTCACTGAAGCTTTCTTT. Protein sequence: CASSLSWLTEAFF.

J is TRBJ2-3 and V is TRBV7-9; D might be TRBD2 (6 bases). Germline V lookup: CDR1 SEHNR, CDR2 FQNEAQ (reference sequence). CDR3 length: 13 amino acids. V was shortened by 7 bases and J by 5 bases, with 13 bases between the two germline ends. The CDR3 DNA reads TGTGCCAGCATCCCAGACGGGGGAGATACGCAGTATTTT. Encoded protein: CASIPDGGDTQYF.

V is TRBV5-4 and J is TRBJ2-2, with a possible D match to TRBD1 (6 bases). The CDR3 extends over 20 amino acids. The V end was cut by 2 bases, the J end by 0 bases, with 23 bases between. In germline, CDR1 is SGHNT, CDR2 YYREEE (reference sequence). For the CDR3, the DNA is TGTGCCAGCAGCTTAGGCCTTCGGGGCAGGGGAAACTCGAACACCGGGGAGCTGTTTTTT. Residues: CASSLGLRGRGNSNTGELFF.

The chain is built from TRBV19 and TRBJ1-5; no reliable D call. The CDR3 is made up of 14 amino acids. The V gene lost 2 bases and the J gene lost 6 bases, with 11 bases spanning the gap. Germline CDR1 and CDR2: LNHDA and SQIVND (reference sequence). CDR3 in amino acids: CASSITALAQPQHF. The CDR3 DNA is TGTGCCAGTAGTATAACAGCTCTTGCTCAGCCCCAGCATTTT.

This clone was counted once. This rearrangement joins TRBV12-5 to TRBJ1-6, with 10 bases matching TRBD1. J lost 9 bases, V lost 6 bases, and 5 bases had no gene match. Germline CDR1 reads LGHNT; CDR2 reads FRNRAP. CDR3 length equals 14 residues. The CDR3 DNA is TGTGCTAGTGGCCTGGGACAGGGGAGTTCACCCCTCCACTTT. Translated: CASGLGQGSSPLHF.